This T cell receptor (beta chain) was captured in a study of cytomegalovirus exposure and HLA in healthy donors. Study results and caveats: For cytomegalovirus status, the classifier reportedly gave diagnoses with high specificity and sensitivity. Reported findings show TCR beta sequences accurately forecast HLA-A and HLA-B alleles in most subjects.

As to this clone: Its antigen is not known.

PCR employed 60 Vbeta and 13 Jbeta primers. Some clones are missing from TCRdb's copy, which holds only in-frame ones; the method was immunoSEQ multiplex PCR. This table holds 75,000 to 100,000 clones, approximately 72% found once. The CDR3 has 20 residues. Trimming took off 4 bases at V and 0 bases at J, with 22 bases between the two ends. Germline assignment: CDR1 MGHRA and CDR2 YSYEKL. The chain has TRBV4-1 and TRBJ1-6; tentatively, D is TRBD1 (5 bases). This receptor was obtained from a man between 18 and 29 years old in good health and CMV-seropositive. The sample was PBMCs. Written as DNA, the CDR3 is TGCGCCAGCAGCCGACAAGGAGAGACCGGGGGAAGCTCCTATAATTCACCCCTCCACTTT. This translates into CASSRQGETGGSSYNSPLHF.